Listed below are T cell receptor beta chains from one sample, sequenced in a study of T cells in Graves' hyperthyroidism and ophthalmopathy. TCRdb reanalysed the multiplex PCR reads using MiXCR and keeps one entry per CDR3 protein. The sample has some 250,000 distinct CDR3 sequences, about 16% seen once. The sequenced material came from blood. Receptors were obtained from a woman aged 50 to 60 with Graves' hyperthyroidism that later progressed to Graves' ophthalmopathy. CDR3s include the opening cysteine and the closing phenylalanine or tryptophan. The D gene is left open where the match is weak. A clone size is listed for some rows: how often the clone was seen (once, few, many), or a class if it is expanded.

DNA,CDR3,V,J,D,size
TGTGCCAGCAGCTTGTTTCTGGAGGGTTTTAAGGGGACAGATACGCAGTATTTT,CASSLFLEGFKGTDTQYF,TRBV5-6,TRBJ2-3,NA,NA
TGTGCCAGCAGTTTAACCGGGACAGGGCTAACCGGGGAGCTGTTTTTT,CASSLTGTGLTGELFF,TRBV27,TRBJ2-2,TRBD1,many
TGTGCCAGCTCAGAGGGACTAGTGGGGAAGAGTGAGCAGTACTTC,CASSEGLVGKSEQYF,TRBV18,TRBJ2-7,TRBD2,NA
TGTGCCAGCAGCTCCCGGGACAGGGTTTATGAAAAACTGTTTTTT,CASSSRDRVYEKLFF,TRBV7-2,TRBJ1-4,TRBD1,NA
TGTGCCAGCAGTTTCGGAGCGCGGGAGTATTTT,CASSFGAREYF,TRBV12-3/TRBV12-4,TRBJ2-3,NA,many
TGTGCCAGCAGCTTAGGGTCAGCGGACTCCTACAATGAGCAGTTCTTC,CASSLGSADSYNEQFF,TRBV7-6,TRBJ2-1,NA,NA
TGCAGTGCTAGAGATTTTCGGACTAGCGGGAGGAGGCGGGAGACCCAGTACTTC,CSARDFRTSGRRRETQYF,TRBV20-1,TRBJ2-5,TRBD2,many
TGTGCCTGGATCGCCAGCGGGAGCGTCAGGTATTTT,CAWIASGSVRYF,TRBV30,TRBJ2-3,TRBD2,NA
TGCAGCGTTGAAGGGAGGACAGGGTGGGGCTACACCTTC,CSVEGRTGWGYTF,TRBV29-1,TRBJ1-2,TRBD1,NA
TGTGCCTGGAGTGTGGGCGGGAGTTTAACAGATACGCAGTATTTT,CAWSVGGSLTDTQYF,TRBV30,TRBJ2-3,TRBD2,many